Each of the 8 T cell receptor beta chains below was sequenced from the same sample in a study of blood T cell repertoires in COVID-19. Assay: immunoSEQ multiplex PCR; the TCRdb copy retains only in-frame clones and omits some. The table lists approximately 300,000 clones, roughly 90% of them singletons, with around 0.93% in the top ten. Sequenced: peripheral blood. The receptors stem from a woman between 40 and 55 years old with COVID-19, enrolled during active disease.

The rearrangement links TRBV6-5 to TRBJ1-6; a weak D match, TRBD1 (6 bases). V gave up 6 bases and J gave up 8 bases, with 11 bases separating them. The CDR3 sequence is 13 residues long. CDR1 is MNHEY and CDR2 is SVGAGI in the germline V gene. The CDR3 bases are TGTGCCAGCAGAAGACAGGAACATTCACCCCTCCACTTT. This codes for CASRRQEHSPLHF.

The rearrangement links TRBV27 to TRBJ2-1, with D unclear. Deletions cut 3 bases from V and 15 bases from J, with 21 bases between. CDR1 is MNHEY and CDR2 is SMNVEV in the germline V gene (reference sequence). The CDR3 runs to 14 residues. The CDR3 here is CASSLPRKTPFWFF. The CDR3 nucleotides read TGTGCCAGCAGTTTGCCCAGAAAGACTCCGTTCTGGTTCTTC.

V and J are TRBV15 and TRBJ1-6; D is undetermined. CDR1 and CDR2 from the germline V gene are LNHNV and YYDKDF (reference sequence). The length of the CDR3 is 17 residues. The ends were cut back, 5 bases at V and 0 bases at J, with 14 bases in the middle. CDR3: CATSGNQESSYNSPLHF. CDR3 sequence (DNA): TGTGCCACCAGCGGAAATCAGGAAAGCTCCTATAATTCACCCCTCCACTTT. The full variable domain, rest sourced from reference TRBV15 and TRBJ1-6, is DAMVIQNPRYQVTQFGKPVTLSCSQTLNHNVMYWYQQKSSQAPKLLFHYYDKDFNNEADTPDNFQSRRPNTSFCFLDIRSPGLGDTAMYLCATSGNQESSYNSPLHFGNGTRLTVT.

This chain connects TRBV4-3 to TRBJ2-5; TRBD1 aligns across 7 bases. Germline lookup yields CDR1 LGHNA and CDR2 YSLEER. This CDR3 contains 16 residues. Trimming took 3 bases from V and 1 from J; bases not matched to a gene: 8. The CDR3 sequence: CASSHRLDRPQETQYF. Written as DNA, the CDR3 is TGCGCCAGCAGCCACCGATTGGACAGGCCCCAAGAGACCCAGTACTTC.

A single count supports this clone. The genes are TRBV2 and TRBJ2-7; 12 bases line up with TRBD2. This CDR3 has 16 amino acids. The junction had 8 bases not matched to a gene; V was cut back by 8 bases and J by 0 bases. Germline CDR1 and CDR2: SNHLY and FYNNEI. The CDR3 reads CASSPSGRERSYEQYF. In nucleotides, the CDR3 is TGTGCCAGCTCTCCTAGCGGGAGGGAACGCTCCTACGAGCAGTACTTC.

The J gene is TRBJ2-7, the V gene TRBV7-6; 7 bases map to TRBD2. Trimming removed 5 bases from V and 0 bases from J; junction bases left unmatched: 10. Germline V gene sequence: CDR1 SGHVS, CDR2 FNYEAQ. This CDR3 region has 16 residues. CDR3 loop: CASSRSMGRGSYEQYF. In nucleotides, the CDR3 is TGTGCCAGCAGCCGCTCTATGGGGAGGGGCTCCTACGAGCAGTACTTC.

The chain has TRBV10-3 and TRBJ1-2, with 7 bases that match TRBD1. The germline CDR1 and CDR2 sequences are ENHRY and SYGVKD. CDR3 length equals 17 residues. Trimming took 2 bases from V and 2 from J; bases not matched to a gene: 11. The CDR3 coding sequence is TGTGCCATCAGTGAGGCTGAAACAGGGGTAGGAAACTATGGCTACACCTTC. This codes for CAISEAETGVGNYGYTF.

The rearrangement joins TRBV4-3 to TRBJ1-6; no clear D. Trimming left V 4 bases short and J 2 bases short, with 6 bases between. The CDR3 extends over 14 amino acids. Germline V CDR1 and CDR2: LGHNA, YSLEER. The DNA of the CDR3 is TGCGCCAGCAGCCGTTTCACCTATAATTCACCCCTCCACTTT. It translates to CASSRFTYNSPLHF.